These T cell receptor beta chains were read from a single sample in a study of blood T cell repertoires in COVID-19. Sequencing was performed with immunoSEQ multiplex PCR; in TCRdb, only in-frame clones are kept and a portion is missing. This table has about 140,000 clones, almost 80% appearing once. The sequenced sample was PBMCs or T cells enriched from blood (not recorded which). Receptor source: a woman between 45 and 65 years old who had recovered from COVID-19. Each CDR3 is given with its conserved first and last residue.

v_call,cdr3_aa
TRBV14,CASSPPGQGAGEAFF
TRBV3-1/TRBV3-2,CASSPRGLAGGDGELFF
TRBV5-1,CASSLSGTGRSYNSPLHF
TRBV5-1,CASSGQGRSHEQYF
TRBV7-6,CASSLAHTLRDEQFF
TRBV27,CASSSTGIQETQYF
TRBV29-1,CSVEPGDRFEFAAFF
TRBV2,CASSRHLDTQYF
TRBV3-1/TRBV3-2,CASSYVLGLATYNEQFF
TRBV3-1/TRBV3-2,CASSQDRGGFNEQFF
TRBV23-1,CASSHHPREDNTEAFF
TRBV7-9,CASSWGDLANAEAFF
TRBV30,CAWSSTSGVINEQFF
TRBV10-3,CAISSGTGGISGANVLTF
TRBV4-2,CASSQEQGAMDSIQYF
TRBV24-1,CATSDFPQAGTDTQYF
TRBV18,CASSPEAGAITGELFF
TRBV6-1,CASSEMTARGYTF
TRBV25-1,CASSESGGSNYGYTF
TRBV5-1,CASRGLQGTNEKLFF
TRBV2,CAGRESGELFF
TRBV30,CAWRKTSDTQYF
TRBV6-5,CASSYRQGGANGYTF
TRBV19,CASRIGQGGISGNTIYF
TRBV10-3,CAISERGIYEQYF
TRBV30,CAWSVPRSSGNTIYF